The next 4 T cell receptor beta chains were all read from a single sample in a study of regulatory T cells in long-lasting Graves disease (dated by TCRdb to the early 2020s). Library preparation was by multiplex PCR. Sequencing used an Illumina HiSeq 4000. TCR beta libraries were built with iRepertoire HTBI primers and Arm-PCR amplification of CDR3 regions. The public reads were run again by TCRdb, first through fastp at Q25 and then through MiXCR, and only productive beta chains were kept. All rows with the same CDR3 protein become a single entry with the most common DNA and genes. The table for this sample lists about 430,000 distinct CDR3 sequences; roughly a fifth of them were counted only once. Together, the top ten hold around 15% of the sample. The time point label corresponds to: persistent/refractory GD, antithyroid drugs over 5 years with positive TRAb. For both TCR sequencing and RNA sequencing, RNA was extracted from PBMCs using TRIzol.

Specimen: peripheral blood mononuclear cells (PBMCs), collected when the disease was refractory, from a patient treated with antithyroid drugs. The source of these receptors is a female donor with Graves disease.

This clonotype has a count of ten or more. J is TRBJ1-2 and V is TRBV6-1; TRBD1 matches 9 bases. CDR1 is MNHNS and CDR2 is SASEGT in the germline V gene. The CDR3 covers 14 residues. With 6 bases clipped from V and 8 bases from J, the junction kept 10 bases outside the gene matches. CDR3 sequence (DNA): TGTGCCAGCAGCCCCACGGGACAGGGAGGGGGCTACACCTTC. Translated: CASSPTGQGGGYTF.

The chain has TRBV9 and TRBJ2-7, with a tentative D call TRBD2 (6 bases). CDR3 length equals 14 residues. Trimming shortened V by 4 bases and J by 6 bases, and 17 bases separated the two germline ends. From germline, CDR1 is SGDLS and CDR2 YYNGEE. CDR3 nucleotides: TGTGCCAGCAGCAAAAAGGCGGGACCGGGCGAGCAGTACTTC. It translates to CASSKKAGPGEQYF.

In its sample, this clonotype was seen a few times. The J gene is TRBJ1-1, the V gene TRBV18; possibly TRBD1 for D (6 bases). With 1 base removed from V and 7 bases from J, the gap between germline ends came to 10 bases. The CDR3 contains 13 residues. Germline assignment: CDR1 KGHSH and CDR2 LQKENI. The CDR3 loop is CASSPQGDDEAFF. The CDR3 DNA reads as TGTGCCAGCTCACCACAGGGGGACGATGAAGCTTTCTTT.

The genes are TRBV6-1 and TRBJ1-1; D is perhaps TRBD1 (6 bases). With 7 bases removed from V and 5 bases from J, the gap between germline ends came to 14 bases. In germline, CDR1 is MNHNS, CDR2 SASEGT. This CDR3 has 13 residues. The CDR3 region is CASIQGLRTEAFF. The DNA for the CDR3 is TGTGCCAGCATTCAGGGGCTTAGGACTGAAGCTTTCTTT.